This paragraph reports one TCR beta chain. This sample was included in a study of T cell changes during pregnancy in multiple sclerosis. Profiling relied on immunoSEQ multiplex PCR, and the TCRdb table lists in-frame clones only, not all of them. The sample lists about 40,000 clones; about 87% were seen once. With 8 bases clipped from V and 7 bases from J, the junction kept 13 bases outside the gene matches. Germline V CDR1 and CDR2: SGHTA, FQGTGA. The CDR3 is made up of 16 amino acids. The specimen comprised peripheral blood, sampled in the first trimester of pregnancy. The J gene is TRBJ1-6, the V gene TRBV7-3; 8 bases align to TRBD1. The source of this sequence is a female donor in good health, enrolled as a control in a pregnancy study. CDR3 nucleotides: TGTGCCAGCCGACCCAAAGGACAGGGAAGAAATTCACCCCTCCACTTT. Translating gives CASRPKGQGRNSPLHF.